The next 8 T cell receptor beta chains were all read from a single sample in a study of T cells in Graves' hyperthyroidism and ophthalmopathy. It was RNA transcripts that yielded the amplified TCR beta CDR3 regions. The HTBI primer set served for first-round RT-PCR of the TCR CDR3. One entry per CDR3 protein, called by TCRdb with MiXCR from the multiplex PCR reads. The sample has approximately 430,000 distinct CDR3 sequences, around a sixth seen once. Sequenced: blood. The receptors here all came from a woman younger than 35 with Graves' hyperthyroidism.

The CDR3 DNA follows: TGCAGTGCTACCGGGACAGGGGAAGAGACCCAGTACTTC. Protein sequence: CSATGTGEETQYF. This rearrangement joins TRBV20-1 to TRBJ2-5; TRBD1 aligns across 10 bases. V was clipped by 4 bases and J by 3 bases; unmatched bases: 2. Germline V gives CDR1 DFQATT, CDR2 SNEGSKA (reference sequence). The length of the CDR3 is 13 residues.

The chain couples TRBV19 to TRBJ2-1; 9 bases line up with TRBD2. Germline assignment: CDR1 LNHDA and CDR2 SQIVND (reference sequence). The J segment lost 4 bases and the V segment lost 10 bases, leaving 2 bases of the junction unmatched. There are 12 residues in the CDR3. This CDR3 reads CATTSGYNEQFF. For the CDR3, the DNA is TGTGCCACGACTAGCGGTTACAATGAGCAGTTCTTC.

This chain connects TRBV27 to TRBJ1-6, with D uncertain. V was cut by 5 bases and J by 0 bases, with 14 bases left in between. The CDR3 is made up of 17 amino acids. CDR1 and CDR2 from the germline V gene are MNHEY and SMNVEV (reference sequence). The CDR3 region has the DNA TGTGCCAGCAGTAATCGCGGCGGGAGCTCCTATAATTCACCCCTCCACTTT. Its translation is CASSNRGGSSYNSPLHF.

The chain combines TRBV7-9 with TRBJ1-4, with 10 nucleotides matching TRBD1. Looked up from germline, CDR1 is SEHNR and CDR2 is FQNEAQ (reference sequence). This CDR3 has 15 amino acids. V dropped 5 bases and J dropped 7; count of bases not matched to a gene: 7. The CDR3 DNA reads TGTGCCAGCAGCCGCGACGGGACAGGGGTTGAAAAACTGTTTTTT. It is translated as CASSRDGTGVEKLFF.

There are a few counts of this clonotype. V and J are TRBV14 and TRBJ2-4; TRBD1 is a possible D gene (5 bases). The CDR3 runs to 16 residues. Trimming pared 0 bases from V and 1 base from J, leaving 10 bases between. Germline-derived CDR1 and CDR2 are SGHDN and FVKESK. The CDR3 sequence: CASSQDNPGAKNIQYF. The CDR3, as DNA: TGTGCCAGCAGCCAAGATAACCCAGGGGCCAAAAACATTCAGTACTTC.

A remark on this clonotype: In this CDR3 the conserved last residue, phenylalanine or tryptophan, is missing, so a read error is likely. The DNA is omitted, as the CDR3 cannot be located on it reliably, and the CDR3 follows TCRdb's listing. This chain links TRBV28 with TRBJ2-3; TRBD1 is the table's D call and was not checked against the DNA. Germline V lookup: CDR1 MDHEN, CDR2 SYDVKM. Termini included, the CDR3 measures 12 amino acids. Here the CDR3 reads CASSRPPKSSVL.

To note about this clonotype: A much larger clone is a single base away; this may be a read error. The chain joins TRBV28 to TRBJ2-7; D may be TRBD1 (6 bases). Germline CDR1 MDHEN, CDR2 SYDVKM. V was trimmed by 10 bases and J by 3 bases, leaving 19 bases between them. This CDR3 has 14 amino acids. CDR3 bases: TGTGCCACCTACACGGTGGACAGTTACTACGAGCAGTACTTC. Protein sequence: CATYTVDSYYEQYF. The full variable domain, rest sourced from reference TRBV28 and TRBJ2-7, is DVKVTQSSRYLVKRTGEKVFLECVQDMDHENMFWYRQDPGLGLRLIYFSYDVKMKEKGDIPEGYSVSREKKERFSLILESASTNQTSMYLCATYTVDSYYEQYFGPGTRLTVT.

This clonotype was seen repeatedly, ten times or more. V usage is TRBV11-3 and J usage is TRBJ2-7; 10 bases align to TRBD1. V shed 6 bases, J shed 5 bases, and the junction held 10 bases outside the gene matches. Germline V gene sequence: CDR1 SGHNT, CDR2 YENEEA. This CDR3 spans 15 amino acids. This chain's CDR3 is CASSQPGQGFDEQYF. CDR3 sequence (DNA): TGTGCCAGCAGTCAACCGGGACAGGGGTTTGACGAGCAGTACTTC.